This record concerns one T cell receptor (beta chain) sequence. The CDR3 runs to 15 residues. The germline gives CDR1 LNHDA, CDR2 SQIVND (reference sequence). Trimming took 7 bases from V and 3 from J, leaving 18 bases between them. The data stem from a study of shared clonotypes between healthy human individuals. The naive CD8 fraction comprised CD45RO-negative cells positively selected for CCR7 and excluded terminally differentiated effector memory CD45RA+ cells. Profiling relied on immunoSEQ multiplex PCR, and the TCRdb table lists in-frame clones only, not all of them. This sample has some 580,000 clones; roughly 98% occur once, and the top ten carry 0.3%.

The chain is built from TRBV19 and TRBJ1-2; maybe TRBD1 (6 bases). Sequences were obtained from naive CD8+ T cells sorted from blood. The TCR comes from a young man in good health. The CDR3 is CASTAWSGADYGYTF. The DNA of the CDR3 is TGTGCCAGTACCGCTTGGTCAGGGGCGGACTATGGCTACACCTTC.